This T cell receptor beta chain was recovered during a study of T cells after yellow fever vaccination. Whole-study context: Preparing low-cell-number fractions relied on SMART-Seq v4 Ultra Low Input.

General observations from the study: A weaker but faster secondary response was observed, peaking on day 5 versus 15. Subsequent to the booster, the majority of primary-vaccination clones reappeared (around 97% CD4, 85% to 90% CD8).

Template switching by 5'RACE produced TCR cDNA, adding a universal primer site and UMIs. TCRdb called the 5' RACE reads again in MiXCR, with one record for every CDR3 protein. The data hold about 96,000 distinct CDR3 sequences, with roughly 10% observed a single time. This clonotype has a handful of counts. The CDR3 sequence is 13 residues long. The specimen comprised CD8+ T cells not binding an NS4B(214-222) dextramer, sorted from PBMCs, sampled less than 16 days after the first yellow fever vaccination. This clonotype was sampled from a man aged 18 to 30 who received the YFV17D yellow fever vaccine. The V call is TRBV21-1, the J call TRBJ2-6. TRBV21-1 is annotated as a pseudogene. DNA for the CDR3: TGTGCCAGCCTTATGGTGGGGGCCAACGTCCTGACTTTC. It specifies CASLMVGANVLTF.